The clone carrying this T cell receptor (beta chain) showed up many times. This sample was included in a study of spatial heterogeneity in lung cancer. Overall study context: More than 8.5 raw reads, on average, carried each unique TCR and UMI combination.

Described time point: blood at routine non-recurrence follow-up after resection. V lost 0 bases, J lost 10 bases, and 7 bases stayed unmatched. This CDR3 region has 16 residues. Germline V CDR1 and CDR2: KGHSH, LQKENI. TCRdb used MiXCR to reprocess the 5' RACE reads, holding one entry per CDR3 protein. The sample gives tens of thousands of distinct CDR3 sequences, approximately 19% of which show up once; around a fifth is in the top ten. Sample: PBMCs, taken at follow-up. The clonotype originates from a male donor with early-stage non-small cell lung cancer. The chain links TRBV18 to TRBJ2-1; 12 bases match TRBD2. CDR3 sequence reads: CASSPPSSGGAKEQFF. The CDR3 nucleotides read TGTGCCAGCTCACCACCGTCTAGCGGGGGGGCTAAGGAGCAGTTCTTC.